Listed below are T cell receptor beta chains from one sample, sequenced in a study of CD8 T cells in Susac syndrome. One entry per CDR3 protein, called by TCRdb with MiXCR from the immunoSEQ multiplex PCR reads. The sample has under 200,000 distinct CDR3 sequences, 91% seen once. Sequenced material: CD4+ T cells from PBMCs. The receptors were sampled from a human donor with Susac syndrome. Each CDR3 is given with its conserved first and last residue. D genes are given only for firm matches. Not all rows give a size; the values are once, few, many and, for expanded clones, a class.

J gene | V gene | clone size | D gene | CDR3 protein | CDR3 DNA
TRBJ2-5 | TRBV6-1 | . | . | CASSEIGTSSRGETQYF | TGTGCCAGCAGTGAAATCGGGACTTCCTCGAGGGGAGAGACCCAGTACTTC
TRBJ1-1 | TRBV5-1 | . | . | CASSLLSGGNTEAFF | TGCGCCAGCAGCTTACTATCTGGCGGGAACACTGAAGCTTTCTTT
TRBJ2-4 | TRBV6-4 | . | TRBD2 | CASSPGGAGNIQYF | TGTGCCAGCAGCCCCGGGGGGGCTGGAAACATTCAGTACTTC
TRBJ2-7 | TRBV5-1 | . | . | CASSFDSERPYEQYF | TGCGCCAGCAGCTTCGATAGCGAAAGACCCTACGAGCAGTACTTC
TRBJ2-1 | TRBV4-1 | . | . | CASSTGTLYNEQFF | TGCGCCAGCAGCACCGGGACACTCTACAATGAGCAGTTCTTC
TRBJ2-7 | TRBV6-5 | . | . | CASSYSSRFNEQYF | TGTGCCAGCAGTTACTCATCTAGGTTCAACGAGCAGTACTTC
TRBJ1-4 | TRBV2 | few | . | CASTRAAEKLFF | TGTGCCAGCACCCGGGCGGCTGAAAAACTTTTTTTT
TRBJ1-2 | TRBV5-1 | . | . | CASSLGGAAVIGYTF | TGCGCCAGCAGCTTGGGAGGGGCGGCTGTAATTGGCTACACCTTC
TRBJ2-3 | TRBV6-1 | . | . | CASSDGRGVTTDTQYF | TGTGCCAGCAGTGACGGGCGGGGAGTCACCACAGATACGCAGTATTTT
TRBJ2-5 | TRBV18 | . | . | CASSPPGSETQYF | TGTGCCAGCTCACCACCCGGTTCAGAGACCCAGTACTTC
TRBJ2-1 | TRBV29-1 | . | . | CSVSRYPGGGPSYNEQFF | TGCAGCGTTAGCAGATATCCAGGGGGAGGGCCCTCCTACAATGAGCAGTTCTTC
TRBJ2-7 | TRBV3-1 | once | . | CASSPQGGIAYEQYF | TGTGCCAGCAGCCCACAAGGGGGTATCGCCTACGAGCAGTACTTC
TRBJ2-3 | TRBV20-1 | . | . | CSARDPLGADTQYF | TGCAGTGCTAGAGATCCACTAGGAGCAGATACGCAGTATTTT
TRBJ2-6 | TRBV5-5 | . | TRBD2 | CASSLLTSGRGSGANVLTF | TGTGCCAGCAGCTTGTTGACTAGCGGGAGAGGCTCTGGGGCCAACGTCCTGACTTTC
TRBJ1-1 | TRBV5-4 | few | . | CASSLLQGNTEAFF | TGTGCCAGCAGCTTGTTACAGGGGAACACTGAAGCTTTCTTT
TRBJ2-7 | TRBV20-1 | . | TRBD2 | CSAGVPGLTYEQYF | TGCAGTGCTGGTGTACCGGGACTAACCTACGAGCAGTACTTC
TRBJ2-5 | TRBV7-2 | once | . | CASSLETSRETQYF | TGTGCCAGCAGCTTGGAGACTTCGCGAGAGACCCAGTACTTC
TRBJ1-2 | TRBV2 | . | TRBD1 | CATGTGQSYGYTF | TGTGCCACCGGGACAGGTCAGAGCTATGGCTACACCTTC
TRBJ2-1 | TRBV9 | . | . | CASSARSYNEQFF | TGTGCCAGCAGCGCGAGGTCCTACAATGAGCAGTTCTTC
TRBJ2-1 | TRBV7-8 | . | TRBD2 | CASTLGTTNEQFF | TGTGCCAGCACCCTAGGGACTACTAATGAGCAGTTCTTC
TRBJ2-1 | TRBV20-1 | . | . | CSASSSRGRYNEQFF | TGCAGTGCTAGTTCAAGCCGGGGGAGGTACAATGAGCAGTTCTTC
TRBJ1-5 | TRBV20-1 | . | . | CSATGNRNQPQHF | TGCAGTGCTACAGGGAATCGCAATCAGCCCCAGCATTTT
TRBJ1-1 | TRBV28 | . | . | CASTLPSGMNTEAFF | TGTGCCAGCACCCTACCCAGCGGCATGAACACTGAAGCTTTCTTT
TRBJ1-5 | TRBV28 | . | . | CASRKGGSNQPQHF | TGTGCCAGCAGAAAGGGGGGGAGCAATCAGCCCCAGCATTTT
TRBJ2-3 | TRBV30 | . | TRBD2 | CAWTRGTSGVTDTQYF | TGTGCCTGGACGAGGGGGACTAGCGGGGTCACAGATACGCAGTATTTT
TRBJ2-4 | TRBV19 | . | . | CASSNELAKNIQYF | TGTGCCAGTAGTAATGAATTAGCCAAAAACATTCAGTACTTC
TRBJ1-2 | TRBV28 | . | TRBD1 | CASSTPGQPTGYTF | TGTGCCAGCAGTACCCCGGGACAGCCCACAGGCTACACCTTC
TRBJ2-5 | TRBV12-3/TRBV12-4 | . | TRBD2 | CASSWTSRETQYF | TGTGCCAGCAGCTGGACTAGTCGAGAGACCCAGTACTTC
TRBJ2-1 | TRBV4-1 | . | TRBD1 | CASSQPPGQGSNEQFF | TGCGCCAGCAGCCAACCTCCGGGACAGGGGAGCAATGAGCAGTTCTTC
TRBJ2-5 | TRBV6-5 | once | . | CASRSPSTETQYF | TGTGCCAGCAGGAGCCCTTCGACGGAGACCCAGTACTTC
TRBJ1-4 | TRBV6-5 | . | . | CASSIDWGEKLFF | TGTGCCAGCAGCATCGATTGGGGTGAAAAACTGTTTTTT
TRBJ2-1 | TRBV10-1 | . | . | CASGRYNEQFF | TGCGCCTCCGGTCGCTACAATGAGCAGTTCTTC
TRBJ1-5 | TRBV12-3/TRBV12-4 | . | . | CASSFPGQPNQPQHF | TGTGCCAGCAGTTTCCCCGGGCAACCTAATCAGCCCCAGCATTTT
TRBJ2-3 | TRBV20-1 | once | TRBD2 | CSASGWRGGTDTQYF | TGCAGTGCTAGCGGCTGGCGGGGGGGCACAGATACGCAGTATTTT
TRBJ1-3 | TRBV29-1 | . | . | CAVSGNTIYF | TGCGCAGTCTCTGGAAACACCATATATTTT
TRBJ2-3 | TRBV4-1 | . | . | CASSQDLEGGATDTQYF | TGCGCCAGCAGCCAAGATTTGGAAGGGGGGGCCACAGATACGCAGTATTTT
TRBJ2-4 | TRBV20-1 | once | TRBD2 | CSASGAGSKNIQYF | TGCAGTGCTAGTGGAGCGGGGTCCAAAAACATTCAGTACTTC
TRBJ2-3 | TRBV21-1 | . | . | CASRMGQGRIIIRNTQYF | TGTGCCAGCAGGATGGGACAGGGGCGCATCATCATTCGAAATACGCAGTATTTT
TRBJ2-1 | TRBV11-1 | . | TRBD2 | CASSLEERAGVDEQFF | TGTGCCAGCAGCTTAGAGGAGAGAGCGGGAGTAGATGAGCAGTTCTTC
TRBJ2-3 | TRBV12-3/TRBV12-4 | . | TRBD2 | CASSRRLAGRESDTQYF | TGTGCCAGCAGTCGGAGACTAGCGGGGAGGGAATCTGATACGCAGTATTTT
TRBJ2-5 | TRBV6-2/TRBV6-3 | . | . | CASSYPDRFGREETQYF | TGTGCCAGCAGTTACCCAGATAGATTCGGCAGAGAAGAGACCCAGTACTTC
TRBJ2-4 | TRBV9 | . | . | CASSPTRAKNIQYF | TGTGCCAGCAGCCCAACCCGGGCCAAAAACATTCAGTACTTC